These 2 T cell receptor beta chains share one sample of origin, sequenced in a study of T cell responses to AZD1222 COVID-19 vaccine. Clones were read by immunoSEQ multiplex PCR, and TCRdb kept only the in-frame ones, dropping some. The sample includes about 99,000 clones, over 75% seen only once; the top ten take approximately 18%. The sample was peripheral blood, taken on day 0 of AZD1222 vaccination. The receptor source for this set is an adult in good health.

This chain uses TRBV6-1 with TRBJ1-5; D gene uncertain. This CDR3 contains 17 residues. The germline V gene encodes CDR1 MNHNS and CDR2 SASEGT. Between the trimmed V and J ends, which lost 4 bases and 0 bases, there was a span of 16 bases. Here the CDR3 reads CASSVAAITYSNQPQHF. CDR3 DNA sequence: TGTGCCAGCAGTGTGGCAGCTATCACCTATAGCAATCAGCCCCAGCATTTT.

CDR3 DNA sequence: TGTGCCAGCAGTTTGGGGGGACTAGTGGGATACAATGAGCAGTTCTTC. Translation: CASSLGGLVGYNEQFF. V and J are TRBV28 and TRBJ2-1, with 8 bases that match TRBD2. The trim removed 3 bases at V and 4 bases at J, leaving 8 bases unmatched. CDR1 and CDR2 (germline): MDHEN, SYDVKM. The CDR3 contains 16 residues. Looking up the rest from reference TRBV28 and TRBJ2-1 gives the full variable domain: DVKVTQSSRYLVKRTGEKVFLECVQDMDHENMFWYRQDPGLGLRLIYFSYDVKMKEKGDIPEGYSVSREKKERFSLILESASTNQTSMYLCASSLGGLVGYNEQFFGPGTRLTVL.